This T cell receptor beta chain comes out of a study of regulatory T cells in long-lasting Graves disease. Study at large: Recently diagnosed Graves' patients had received antithyroid drugs for under 3 months.

CDR3 regions were amplified by Arm-PCR using iRepertoire HTBI primers to build TCR beta libraries. TCRdb reanalysed the multiplex PCR reads using MiXCR and keeps one entry per CDR3 protein. The repertoire holds roughly 560,000 distinct CDR3 sequences, with around 12% as singletons. Study observations and caveats: Newly diagnosed disease favored TRBV20-1 and TRBJ2-1 over persistent disease.

CDR3 length equals 15 residues. V lost 6 bases and J 0 bases, leaving 12 bases between the germline ends. Per the germline V gene, CDR1 is MNHNS and CDR2 is SASEGT. Sample time point: newly diagnosed GD, antithyroid drugs for less than 3 months. Making the TCR library involved RNA that had been extracted from PBMCs. This clonotype was found many times. Its antigen remains unidentified. Another study also made use of these data, one on T cells in Graves' hyperthyroidism and ophthalmopathy. From that paper: First-round RT-PCR targeting the TCR CDR3 was performed with the HTBI primer set. Ophthalmopathy and stable hyperthyroidism were separated by a 13 V-J model.

Here the sequenced sample was peripheral blood mononuclear cells (PBMCs), taken at new diagnosis, from a patient treated with antithyroid drugs. The chain has TRBV6-1 and TRBJ2-1, with a possible D match to TRBD2 (7 bases). The sequence came from a woman in her twenties or thirties with Graves disease. CDR3: CASRGGGGSYNEQFF. DNA for the CDR3: TGTGCCAGCAGAGGGGGGGGGGGCTCCTACAATGAGCAGTTCTTC.